This T cell receptor beta chain was obtained from a study of radiation and T cells in renal cell carcinoma. The study's findings and limits: Top tumor clonotypes rose in blood 2 weeks post-radiation, then contracted.

On this clone: Its antigen is not known.

The protocol was immunoSEQ multiplex PCR, while the TCRdb copy is restricted to in-frame clones and leaves out a portion. This table has some 72,000 clones, about four fifths appearing once. Time point described: blood 2 weeks post-SBRT. Treatment: 15 Gy SBRT to primary tumor, nephrectomy 4 weeks later. Blood was sampled at baseline, 2 weeks and 4 weeks after SBRT. This renal cell carcinoma was of the clear cell type. This TCR derives from a man in his sixties with renal cell carcinoma. The sequences come from blood, collected from a patient whose treatment included radiotherapy and nephrectomy.

The CDR3 sequence is CASSGKVPGNTIYF. In nucleotides, the CDR3 is TGTGCCAGCAGTGGGAAGGTTCCAGGAAACACCATATATTTT. This chain joins TRBV6-5 and TRBJ1-3; the D is unclear. Trimming took off 5 bases at V and 4 bases at J, with 12 bases between the two ends. This CDR3 is built from 14 residues. In germline, CDR1 is MNHEY, CDR2 SVGAGI.